These 10 T cell receptor beta chains were all obtained from the same sample, sequenced in a study of blood T cell repertoires in COVID-19. TCRdb keeps only in-frame clones here, not all; method: immunoSEQ multiplex PCR. The table shows roughly 300,000 clones, with 85% occurring only once. Sequenced sample: PBMCs or T cells enriched from blood (not recorded which). All receptors come from a woman aged 50 to 65 who had recovered from COVID-19.

The chain carries TRBV18 and TRBJ2-7; TRBD1 matches 7 bases. The junction had 6 bases not matched to a gene; V was cut back by 1 base and J by 3 bases. The germline V gene encodes CDR1 KGHSH and CDR2 LQKENI. The CDR3 has 15 residues. CDR3 residues: CASSPLRDRNYEQYF. The CDR3 DNA reads TGTGCCAGCTCACCACTTCGGGACAGAAACTACGAGCAGTACTTC.

V gene TRBV18 combines with J gene TRBJ1-1, with a possible D match to TRBD1 (6 bases). The germline V gene has CDR1 KGHSH and CDR2 LQKENI. V was shortened by 0 bases and J by 5 bases, with 13 bases between the two germline ends. This CDR3 has 15 amino acids. The CDR3 loop reads CASSPPYRAGTEAFF. The DNA for the CDR3 is TGTGCCAGCTCACCACCCTACAGGGCAGGAACTGAAGCTTTCTTT.

The rearrangement joins TRBV25-1 to TRBJ1-2, with 9 nucleotides matching TRBD1. The junction had 8 bases not matched to a gene; V was cut back by 8 bases and J by 4 bases. The CDR3 covers 14 residues. Germline loops: CDR1 MGHDK, CDR2 SYGVNS. The CDR3 is CASGGTGKRYGYTF. As DNA, the CDR3 is TGTGCCAGCGGGGGGACAGGGAAACGCTATGGCTACACCTTC.

The chain employs TRBV28 and TRBJ1-5, with D perhaps TRBD1 (6 bases). The CDR3 is 14 residues long. V lost 4 bases to trimming and J lost 3 bases, with 10 bases between them. Germline CDR1 and CDR2: MDHEN and SYDVKM. In nucleotides, the CDR3 is TGTGCCAGCAGTTCCAGGGGCGTCAATCAGCCCCAGCATTTT. It yields the protein CASSSRGVNQPQHF.

This clone was seen a single time. The V call is TRBV24-1, the J call TRBJ1-2; TRBD1 matches at 7 bases. V trimming: 3 bases; J trimming: 4 bases; junction bases outside the gene matches: 10. The CDR3 length is 16 residues. Germline CDR1 is KGHDR and CDR2 is SFDVKD. The CDR3 is CATSDTRRTGGYGYTF. The CDR3, as DNA: TGTGCCACCAGTGATACGCGCCGGACAGGAGGCTATGGCTACACCTTC.

V gene TRBV18 combines with J gene TRBJ1-1; 8 bases agree with TRBD1. Germline values: CDR1 KGHSH, CDR2 LQKENI. V trimming: 1 base; J trimming: 6 bases; junction bases outside the gene matches: 4. The CDR3 sequence is 14 residues long. The CDR3 bases are TGTGCCAGCTCACCACTGGACAGGGAGGCTGAAGCTTTCTTT. Translated, it gives CASSPLDREAEAFF.

This clone has at least ten counts. The gene calls are TRBV6-4 and TRBJ1-6; D perhaps matches TRBD1 (6 bases). The CDR3 is made up of 13 amino acids. The germline V and J ends were trimmed by 5 bases and 7 bases, with 9 bases remaining between them. Germline CDR1 reads MRHNA; CDR2 reads SNTAGT. The CDR3 is CASSPTGNSPLHF. DNA of the CDR3: TGTGCCAGCAGTCCTACAGGGAATTCACCCCTCCACTTT.

The chain couples TRBV11-3 to TRBJ1-1, with 8 bases fitting TRBD1. The CDR3 runs to 15 residues. V shed 1 base and J 8 bases; nucleotides not matched to a gene: 9. Germline CDR1 SGHNT, CDR2 YENEEA. In DNA, the CDR3 is TGTGCCAGCAGCTTAGGGGGACAGGCTGGGGGAGAAGCTTTCTTT. It is translated as CASSLGGQAGGEAFF. Full variable domain (remainder filled in from reference TRBV11-3 and TRBJ1-1): EAGVVQSPRYKIIEKKQPVAFWCNPISGHNTLYWYLQNLGQGPELLIRYENEEAVDDSQLPKDRFSAERLKGVDSTLKIQPAELGDSAVYLCASSLGGQAGGEAFFGQGTRLTVV.

The rearrangement joins TRBV7-2 to TRBJ1-6; D possibly corresponds to TRBD1 (5 bases). Trimming shortened V by 0 bases and J by 7 bases, and 10 bases separated the two germline ends. The CDR3 sequence is 15 residues long. The germline CDR1 and CDR2 sequences are SGHTA and FQGNSA. CDR3 protein: CASSLADTFNSPLHF. Here the CDR3 DNA reads TGTGCCAGCAGCTTAGCGGACACATTCAATTCACCCCTCCACTTT.

The count of this clone is one. The chain recombines TRBV7-9 with TRBJ2-1, with D perhaps TRBD2 (6 bases). The V gene lost 5 bases and the J gene lost 6 bases, with 23 bases spanning the gap. The CDR3 spans 17 residues. CDR1 and CDR2 from the germline V gene are SEHNR and FQNEAQ (reference sequence). CDR3 loop: CASSPYGLAETPNEQFF. The CDR3 bases are TGTGCCAGCAGCCCCTACGGCTTAGCGGAGACCCCCAATGAGCAGTTCTTC.